The clone carrying this T cell receptor beta chain has a count of ten or more. The germline V gene encodes CDR1 LGHNT and CDR2 FRNRAP. The CDR3 has 16 residues. The V end was cut by 7 bases, the J end by 3 bases, with 22 bases between. These data are taken from a study of spatial heterogeneity in lung cancer. TCRdb ran MiXCR on the 5' RACE reads and lists one entry per CDR3 protein. Here the sample spans roughly 72,000 distinct CDR3 sequences, about 8.2% being singletons. Noted time point: blood at routine non-recurrence follow-up after resection. This TCR came from a female donor with early-stage non-small cell lung cancer. The rearrangement uses TRBV12-5 and TRBJ2-7; D gene unclear. Sequenced here: PBMCs, sampled at follow-up. Written as DNA, the CDR3 is TGTGCTAGTGTCCGGAAGATTGGGCTCCTCCTCTACGAGCAGTACTTC. Amino acid sequence: CASVRKIGLLLYEQYF.